This T cell receptor beta chain stems from a study of T cells in Graves' hyperthyroidism and ophthalmopathy. As for the study in general: Any treatment followed the collection of peripheral blood at initial diagnosis.

Authors of the study amplified TCR beta CDR3 regions from RNA transcripts. A first-round RT-PCR of the TCR CDR3 used the HTBI primer set. TCRdb called the multiplex PCR reads again in MiXCR, with one record for every CDR3 protein. The repertoire has hundreds of thousands of distinct CDR3 sequences, 16% of them found once; the top ten carry under 20%. Hyperthyroidism, newly diagnosed and lasting under 2 months, affected patients aged 18 to 65. PBMCs were collected from a 10 ml volume of fresh peripheral blood. The sequence was collected from a woman in her late teens or twenties with Graves' hyperthyroidism. The specimen was blood.

DNA for the CDR3: TGTGCCAGCAGTTTCCGGGCAGGTAGAGGGCAAGACTATGGCTACACCTTC. Amino acid sequence: CASSFRAGRGQDYGYTF. The chain couples TRBV27 to TRBJ1-2; D gene unclear. The germline gives CDR1 MNHEY, CDR2 SMNVEV (reference sequence). Trimming stripped 3 bases from V and 3 bases from J, with 20 bases between. The CDR3 contains 17 residues.